The clone carrying this T cell receptor beta chain was recorded once. The data are from a study of cytomegalovirus exposure and HLA in healthy donors. The overall study: Among the 398 genotyped donors, just over 80% were placed in the Caucasian-associated ancestry cluster.

Germline CDR1 reads MNHNY; CDR2 reads SVGAGI (reference sequence). V lost 3 bases to trimming and J lost 3 bases, with 14 bases between them. The CDR3 has 15 amino acids. It was with 60 Vbeta and 13 Jbeta primers that the PCR ran. Sequencing used immunoSEQ multiplex PCR; TCRdb keeps in-frame clones, though not all of them. The sample consists of roughly 180,000 clones, approximately 80% of them appearing once. The V and J genes are TRBV6-6 and TRBJ1-1; D may be TRBD1 (6 bases). This sequence originates from a man aged 25-45 years in good health and CMV-seronegative. Material for sequencing was PBMCs. CDR3 residues: CASSYPGTPYTEAFF. The CDR3, as DNA: TGTGCCAGCAGTTATCCCGGGACACCATACACTGAAGCTTTCTTT.